This T cell receptor (beta chain) was recovered during a study of tumour-infiltrating T cells in Burkitt lymphoma. Study information: Repertoire clonality predicted overall and progression-free survival.

V dropped 5 bases and J dropped 5 bases, with 19 bases sitting between them. This CDR3 has 15 residues. The V gene's germline CDR1 is SEHNR and CDR2 FQNEAQ (reference sequence). The method was immunoSEQ multiplex PCR; TCRdb's version includes in-frame clones alone and lacks a portion of them. Of roughly 15,000 clones listed, more than 65% are singletons. This clone was observed a handful of times. The TCR was taken from a human donor with diffuse large B-cell lymphoma. Material: tumor tissue. This sequence joins TRBV7-9 and TRBJ2-7, with no clear D. The CDR3 reads CASSERFGSKDEQYF. CDR3 bases: TGTGCCAGCAGCGAGCGATTCGGGTCCAAGGACGAGCAGTACTTC.